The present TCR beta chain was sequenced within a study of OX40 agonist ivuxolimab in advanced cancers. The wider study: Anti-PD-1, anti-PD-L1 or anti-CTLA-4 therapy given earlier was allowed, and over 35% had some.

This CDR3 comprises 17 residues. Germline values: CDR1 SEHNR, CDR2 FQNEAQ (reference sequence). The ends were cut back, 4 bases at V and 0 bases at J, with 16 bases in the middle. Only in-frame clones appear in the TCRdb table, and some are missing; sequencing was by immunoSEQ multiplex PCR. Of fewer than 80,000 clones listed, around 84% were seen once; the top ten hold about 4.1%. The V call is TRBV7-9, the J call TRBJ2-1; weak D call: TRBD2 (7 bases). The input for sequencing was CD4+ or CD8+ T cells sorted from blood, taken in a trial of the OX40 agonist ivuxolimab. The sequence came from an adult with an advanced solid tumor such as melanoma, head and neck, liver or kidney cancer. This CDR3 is CASSSGGRLSSYNEQFF. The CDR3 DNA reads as TGTGCCAGCAGCTCGGGGGGCCGCTTGTCCTCCTACAATGAGCAGTTCTTC.